The following is a T cell receptor (beta chain) sequence with its context. Its target is unknown. Via MiXCR, TCRdb re-called the reads, giving one row per CDR3 protein. Here the sample spans about 770,000 distinct CDR3 sequences, under 35% being singletons. The data stem from a study of T cell repertoires in cytomegalovirus infection. V gave up 8 bases and J gave up 2 bases, with 13 bases separating them. This CDR3 contains 14 residues. Germline V gene sequence: CDR1 KGHSH, CDR2 LQKENI. Whole-study results and caveats: Clonotypes of TCR beta that were HLA-C-restricted and CMV-specific dominated the ex vivo response.

The receptor was derived from a human donor in good health (CMV status not recorded). Some clones in this sample may be carry-over from other donors' samples. This specimen was cultured CD8+ T cells from PBMCs, taken from culture after CMV antigen stimulation. This rearrangement joins TRBV18 to TRBJ1-3; the D is unclear. Written as DNA, the CDR3 is TGTGCCAGCGATGACGGAATAACTGGAAACACCATATATTTT. Amino acid sequence: CASDDGITGNTIYF.